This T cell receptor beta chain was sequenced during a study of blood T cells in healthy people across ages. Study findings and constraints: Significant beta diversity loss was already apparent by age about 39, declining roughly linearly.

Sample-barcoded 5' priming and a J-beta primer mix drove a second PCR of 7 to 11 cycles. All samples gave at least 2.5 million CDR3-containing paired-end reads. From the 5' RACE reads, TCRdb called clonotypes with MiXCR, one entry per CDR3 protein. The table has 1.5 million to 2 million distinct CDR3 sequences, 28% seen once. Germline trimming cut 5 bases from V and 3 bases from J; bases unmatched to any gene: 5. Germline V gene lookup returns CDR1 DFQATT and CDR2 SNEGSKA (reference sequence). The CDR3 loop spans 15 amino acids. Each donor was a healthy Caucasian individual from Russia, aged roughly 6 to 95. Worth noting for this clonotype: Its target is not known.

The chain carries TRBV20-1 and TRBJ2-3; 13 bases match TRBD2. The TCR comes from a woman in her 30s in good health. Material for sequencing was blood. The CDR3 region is CSAFGTSGTTDTQYF. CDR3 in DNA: TGCAGTGCTTTTGGGACTAGCGGGACTACAGATACGCAGTATTTT.